These T cell receptor beta chains were read from a single sample in a study of blood T cell repertoires in COVID-19. Repertoires were generated with immunoSEQ multiplex PCR, while TCRdb's copy carries only in-frame clones and drops some. The sample lists about 150,000 clones, roughly four fifths occurring once. Material for sequencing was peripheral blood. The receptor set was obtained from a woman aged 80 or over with acute or convalescent COVID-19. The CDR3 runs from the conserved cysteine through the conserved F or W. The D gene is left open where the match is weak. Rows give clone size only sometimes, using once, few, many, or a class for an expanded clone.

j_call v_call d_call clone_size cdr3_aa cdr3_nt
TRBJ2-7 TRBV12-3/TRBV12-4 - - CASAQQGDEQYF TGTGCCAGCGCCCAACAGGGAGACGAGCAGTACTTC
TRBJ1-5 TRBV19 - - CASSIGASGVPQHF TGTGCCAGTAGTATAGGGGCCTCCGGGGTGCCCCAGCATTTT
TRBJ1-6 TRBV6-5 TRBD1 - CASSYGQGDSPLHF TGTGCCAGCAGTTACGGACAGGGGGATTCACCCCTCCACTTT
TRBJ2-1 TRBV19 - few CASSPGSGHHNEQFF TGTGCCAGTAGTCCAGGTAGCGGACACCACAATGAGCAGTTCTTC
TRBJ2-1 TRBV19 - - CASSVRGNEQFF TGTGCCAGTAGTGTTCGAGGGAATGAGCAGTTCTTC
TRBJ1-4 TRBV7-9 - once CASSLSTEEKLFF TGTGCCAGCAGCTTGTCGACAGAGGAAAAACTGTTTTTT
TRBJ1-1 TRBV27 TRBD1 - CASSVIRQGGTEAFF TGTGCCAGCAGTGTAATTCGACAGGGTGGCACTGAAGCTTTCTTT
TRBJ1-2 TRBV7-9 - - CASSPDTLGYTF TGTGCCAGCAGCCCAGACACGTTGGGCTACACCTTC
TRBJ1-2 TRBV4-2 - - CASSQARGDGYGYTF TGTGCCAGCAGCCAAGCAAGGGGTGATGGCTATGGCTACACCTTC
TRBJ1-3 TRBV12-5 - - CASGFLGGSGNTIYF TGTGCTAGTGGTTTCTTAGGGGGATCCGGAAACACCATATATTTT
TRBJ2-1 TRBV29-1 TRBD1 - CSAGQGFYNEQFF TGCAGCGCGGGACAGGGGTTTTACAATGAGCAGTTCTTC
TRBJ2-5 TRBV28 TRBD2 - CASSGGGQETQYF TGTGCCAGCAGCGGGGGGGGCCAAGAGACCCAGTACTTC
TRBJ2-2 TRBV4-2 - few CASSQDPNTGELFF TGTGCCAGCAGCCAAGATCCTAACACCGGGGAGCTGTTTTTT